This T cell receptor beta chain was sequenced for a study of T cells in localized non-small cell lung cancer (TCRdb year 2020). Notes on the research overall: The study analyzed T cell repertoires of about 230 early-stage NSCLC patients, comparing tumors and uninvolved tumor-adjacent lungs. All 240 or so NSCLC patients in the cohort were treatment-naive and had localized lung tumors that were resected. A mean age of around 66 years was recorded for the NSCLC patients, of whom roughly 130 were male and 85 to 110 were female.

The CDR3 has 14 amino acids, counting the end cysteine and phenylalanine. The entry retains the CDR3 DNA only, 42 bases that are in frame from base 1. Here V drops 7 bases and J drops 9 bases, and the junction holds 9 bases not matched to any gene. Reading the germline V gene gives CDR1 MDHEN and CDR2 SYDVKM. Points the paper makes about the study in general: Of the top 100 tumor clones, a median of around 57 were detected in paired uninvolved adjacent lung; around 30 were also among that lung's top 100. Because multi-region tumor sequencing was not done, intratumor heterogeneity could not be ruled out. The highest T cell clonality was observed in uninvolved tumor-adjacent lung, where clonality exceeded that of tumor, suggesting that antigenic responses were more focused in uninvolved tumor-adjacent lung. Because the study design was exploratory, TCR variables were selected using unadjusted p-values without false-discovery rate correction. Longer overall survival was associated with higher blood T cell density, whereas shorter survival was associated with higher adjacent-lung clonality.

A word on this clone: No cognate antigen has been identified for it. No much larger clone exists at a distance of one base, and base qualities are not known.

At diagnosis, tumor, uninvolved tumor-adjacent lung and peripheral blood were collected and then preserved as a mix of FFPE and fresh-frozen material. For TCR repertoire profiling, blood samples were analyzed as peripheral blood mononuclear cells. The immunoSEQ Assay was used to sequence TCR beta CDR3 regions from DNA. The authors' analysis ran thus. To compute T cell density, TCR beta template counts were normalized to usable DNA, which was estimated by amplifying housekeeping genes. Richness was estimated with the preseqR package, extrapolating to 400,000 templates for PBMC samples and 120,000 templates for tissue samples. Clonality was defined by subtracting Pielou's evenness from one. To identify tissue-enriched TCRs, differential abundance testing was run on productive amino-acid clonotypes with a minimum total count of 5 and an alpha of 0.1. Repertoire overlap between compartments was quantified with the Jaccard Index and Morisita Overlap Index. GLIPH grouped TCR beta CDR3s together with public tetramer-defined viral CDR3s, and a viral motif had to include at least three viral sequences and also show V-gene enrichment. Not all clones reach the TCRdb copy of this immuneACCESS table, which keeps in-frame sequences only. Checked studies attribute under half of the gap to unresolved V genes and leave the rest unexplained. That table is the source of V, J and clone size, and D and trimming were worked out from the DNA. For this sample there are about 75,000 clones; approximately 80% appear just once. 9.5% of the sample rests with the top ten.

The sequencing used peripheral blood, collected before any cancer treatment. The rearrangement joined TRBV28 to TRBJ1-5, with 10 central nucleotides matching TRBD1. This TCR was recovered from a female donor older than 55 with stage I lung adenocarcinoma. CDR3 region: CASTPGQGVLPQHF. The nucleotides are TGTGCCAGCACTCCAGGACAGGGGGTTTTGCCCCAGCATTTT.